The rows below give T cell receptor beta chains drawn from one sample of a study of cytomegalovirus exposure and HLA in healthy donors. Here immunoSEQ multiplex PCR was the method, and the copy in TCRdb shows in-frame clones only, minus some. The sample has approximately 100,000 clones, about 75% seen once. Material for sequencing was PBMCs. The receptors derive from a male donor in good health and CMV-seropositive. The CDR3 runs from the conserved cysteine through the conserved F or W. D genes are given only for firm matches. A row's size may be missing; if present it is once, few, many or a size class.

size	D	V	J	DNA	CDR3
-	TRBD1	TRBV27	TRBJ2-7	TGTGCCAGCAGCCGACCCACAGGGGGCGCTTTCGGCGAGCAGTACTTC	CASSRPTGGAFGEQYF
few	-	TRBV7-9	TRBJ2-7	TGTGCCAGCAGCTTATCAGCGGCAGTCTCCTACGAGCAGTACTTC	CASSLSAAVSYEQYF
-	TRBD2	TRBV28	TRBJ2-1	TGTGTTAGCGGGAGGAGTTATGACAATGAGCAGTTCTTC	CVSGRSYDNEQFF
-	TRBD1	TRBV7-2	TRBJ2-7	TGTGCCAGCAGCCCGGACAGGGCTTTCGACGAGCAGTACTTC	CASSPDRAFDEQYF
-	TRBD2	TRBV4-3	TRBJ2-7	TGCGCCAGCAGCCAAGGGCTAGCGGGGTCCTACGAGCAGTACTTC	CASSQGLAGSYEQYF
-	-	TRBV29-1	TRBJ2-7	TGCAGCGTTCTCCCCGGGACACCTACCTACGAGCAGTACTTC	CSVLPGTPTYEQYF
once	TRBD1	TRBV7-9	TRBJ1-2	TGTGCCAGCAGCTTAGGCGGACAGGATAACTATGGCTACACCTTC	CASSLGGQDNYGYTF
-	TRBD1	TRBV29-1	TRBJ1-2	TGCAGCGTCCCCACCCGGACAGGGGCCTATGGCTACACCTTC	CSVPTRTGAYGYTF
-	-	TRBV5-1	TRBJ2-7	TGCGCCAGCAGCCCGACCATAGCGTACGAGCAGTACTTC	CASSPTIAYEQYF
-	TRBD2	TRBV2	TRBJ2-1	TGTGCCAGCACCCGGAGGGCGGGAGGGCCTAATGAGCAGTTCTTC	CASTRRAGGPNEQFF
-	-	TRBV7-2	TRBJ1-1	TGTGCCAGCAGCTTACGAACAGGAAACACTGAAGCTTTCTTT	CASSLRTGNTEAFF
-	TRBD2	TRBV28	TRBJ2-1	TGTGCCAGCAGTACTCCCACGACTAGCGGATCCTACAATGAGCAGTTCTTC	CASSTPTTSGSYNEQFF
-	-	TRBV29-1	TRBJ2-7	TGCAGCGTTGGACTCTACAACCTAACCTACGAGCAGTACTTC	CSVGLYNLTYEQYF
-	TRBD1	TRBV2	TRBJ1-4	TGTGCCAGCAGTTGGACAGGGGGTAGAAATGAAAAACTGTTTTTT	CASSWTGGRNEKLFF
-	TRBD1	TRBV7-6	TRBJ2-2	TGTGCCAGCAGCTTACGACAGGGGCTGACCGGGGAGCTGTTTTTT	CASSLRQGLTGELFF
few	-	TRBV4-3	TRBJ1-1	TGCGCCAGCAGCCAAGAGCCGGTCATGAACACTGAAGCTTTCTTT	CASSQEPVMNTEAFF
-	TRBD2	TRBV4-3	TRBJ2-7	TGCGCCAGCAGCACCCGGACTAGCGGAGCCTACGAGCAGTACTTC	CASSTRTSGAYEQYF
-	TRBD2	TRBV7-9	TRBJ2-5	TGTGCCAGCAGCCCACGAGCGGGGAACCAAGAGACCCAGTACTTC	CASSPRAGNQETQYF
-	-	TRBV7-3	TRBJ2-4	TGTGCCAGCAGCTTAGACTCCCTTGAGAACATTCAGTACTTC	CASSLDSLENIQYF
-	-	TRBV7-2	TRBJ2-7	TGTGCCAGCAGCTTAACGGACAGACACTCCTACGAGCAGTACTTC	CASSLTDRHSYEQYF
few	-	TRBV27	TRBJ2-2	TGTGCCAGCAGTTCAAACGACAATGTCGGGGAGCTGTTTTTT	CASSSNDNVGELFF
few	-	TRBV28	TRBJ1-2	TGTGCCAGCAGTTCGTCCCCGACTGCTAACTATGGCTACACCTTC	CASSSSPTANYGYTF
-	TRBD2	TRBV10-3	TRBJ2-1	TGTGCCATCAGTGAATGGCTAGCGGGGGGGAAACTATACAATGAGCAGTTCTTC	CAISEWLAGGKLYNEQFF
-	TRBD1	TRBV30	TRBJ1-2	TGTGCCTGGAAGGGGGCGGAGAGGATCTATGGCTACACCTTC	CAWKGAERIYGYTF
-	-	TRBV6-6	TRBJ1-6	TGTGCCATCCGTGCTGGTCCCCCGGGGGATTCACCCCTCCACTTT	CAIRAGPPGDSPLHF
-	TRBD1	TRBV6-5	TRBJ1-1	TGTGCCAGCAGTCCGCAGGGGGGGAACACTGAAGCTTTCTTT	CASSPQGGNTEAFF
few	-	TRBV18	TRBJ1-1	TGTGCCAGCTCGGGCAGGGCGAACACTGAAGCTTTCTTT	CASSGRANTEAFF
-	-	TRBV5-4	TRBJ1-1	TGTGCCAGCAGCCTCAGGGCAGGGGATAGAGCTTTCTTT	CASSLRAGDRAFF
-	TRBD1	TRBV18	TRBJ1-6	TGTGCCAGCTCACGCCTGACAGGGTCGGTTTCACCCCTCCACTTT	CASSRLTGSVSPLHF
-	-	TRBV6-6	TRBJ1-2	TGTGCCAGCACCGGACAGTACTATGGCTACACCTTC	CASTGQYYGYTF
few	-	TRBV7-8	TRBJ2-7	TGTGCCAGCAGCTCGCGGACAGCGTACCGAGTCTACGAGCAGTACTTC	CASSSRTAYRVYEQYF
-	-	TRBV4-3	TRBJ2-3	TGCGCCAGCAGCCAAGAACTGGCAGCATCGGGAACAGATACGCAGTATTTT	CASSQELAASGTDTQYF
few	-	TRBV6-4	TRBJ2-7	TGTGCCAGCAGTGATGGCGGCGACGCCTACGAGCAGTACTTC	CASSDGGDAYEQYF
-	TRBD2	TRBV7-3	TRBJ2-3	TGTGCCAGCAGCCCGGAAATGAGGCTAGCGGGGCCAGATACGCAGTATTTT	CASSPEMRLAGPDTQYF
few	TRBD1	TRBV5-4	TRBJ1-2	TGTGCCAGCAGCTTCGACAGGGTGAACTATGGCTACACCTTC	CASSFDRVNYGYTF
-	-	TRBV9	TRBJ1-1	TGTGCCAGCAGCGTAGATGGCGGCAACACTGAAGCTTTCTTT	CASSVDGGNTEAFF
-	-	TRBV9	TRBJ2-7	TGTGCCAGCAGCGCACTCCATAGCTCCTACGAGCAGTACTTC	CASSALHSSYEQYF
-	-	TRBV5-5	TRBJ1-1	TGTGCCAGCAGCTCGAGATCCCCCTTTGAAGCTTTCTTT	CASSSRSPFEAFF
-	TRBD1	TRBV28	TRBJ1-2	TGTGCCAGCAGTCAAACAGGGGCGCCTGGCTACCCCTTC	CASSQTGAPGYPF
-	TRBD2	TRBV2	TRBJ2-3	TGTGCCAGCAGAACTAGCGGGAGCGTAGATACGCAGTATTTT	CASRTSGSVDTQYF
-	TRBD2	TRBV7-3	TRBJ2-5	TGTGCCAGCAGCAAAGGGACTAGCGGGAGGGGGACCCAGTACTTC	CASSKGTSGRGTQYF
-	-	TRBV6-5	TRBJ2-2	TGTGCCAGCAGTTACCGACAGCTTAGAAGCACCGGGGAGCTGTTTTTT	CASSYRQLRSTGELFF
-	TRBD2	TRBV7-3	TRBJ2-2	TGTGCCAGCAGGTACAGCGGGGAGATTAGCACCGGGGAGCTGTTTTTT	CASRYSGEISTGELFF
-	-	TRBV10-1	TRBJ1-6	TGCGCCAGCAGTGAGTCGATGGGCCGACAGCATCTGAGTTCACCCCTCCACTTT	CASSESMGRQHLSSPLHF
few	TRBD1	TRBV6-6	TRBJ2-7	TGTGCCAGAATGAGACCGGGACAGGGATCGGACTACGAGCAGTACTTC	CARMRPGQGSDYEQYF
few	-	TRBV7-2	TRBJ1-1	TGTGCCAGCAGCTTAGCCCGGGCGGGGGGCTTTGAAGCTTTCTTT	CASSLARAGGFEAFF
-	-	TRBV4-1	TRBJ2-5	TGCGCCAGCAGCCAATGGGGAGGCGTGGAGACCCAGTACTTC	CASSQWGGVETQYF